These 14 T cell receptor beta chains came from one sample sequenced in a study of shared clonotypes between healthy human individuals. Sequencing used immunoSEQ multiplex PCR; TCRdb keeps in-frame clones, though not all of them. Here the sample spans almost 750,000 clones, roughly 72% being singletons. The sequencing sample was made of memory CD4+ T cells sorted from blood. Subset given: CD45RA-negative fraction. These receptors originate from a woman in her twenties or thirties in good health.

The chain couples TRBV27 to TRBJ1-4; D not resolved. Deletions cut 5 bases from V and 3 bases from J, with 13 bases between. The CDR3 length is 15 residues. From germline, CDR1 is MNHEY and CDR2 SMNVEV (reference sequence). The CDR3 nucleotides read TGTGCCAGCAGTCAGAAAGGATCCCCTAATGAAAAACTGTTTTTT. It codes for CASSQKGSPNEKLFF. The variable domain in full, completed from reference TRBV27 and TRBJ1-4, reads EAQVTQNPRYLITVTGKKLTVTCSQNMNHEYMSWYRQDPGLGLRQIYYSMNVEVTDKGDVPEGYKVSRKEKRNFPLILESPSPNQTSLYFCASSQKGSPNEKLFFGSGTQLSVL.

This sequence joins TRBV7-2 and TRBJ2-3; 7 positions agree with TRBD1. Germline V lookup: CDR1 SGHTA, CDR2 FQGNSA. Losses at the gene ends were 5 bases for V and 9 bases for J; bases not matched to a gene: 5. The CDR3 covers 12 residues. CDR3 loop: CASSGQVETQYF. CDR3 nucleotides: TGTGCCAGCAGCGGACAGGTTGAAACGCAGTATTTT.

Comments on this clone: The same CDR3 is also encoded by other DNA sequences in this sample. The chain uses TRBV20-1 and TRBJ1-2; D not certain. The CDR3 covers 9 residues. Germline assignment: CDR1 DFQATT and CDR2 SNEGSKA (reference sequence). V gave up 6 bases and J gave up 8 bases, with 7 bases separating them. The CDR3 DNA reads TGCAGTGCCAGCTACGGCTACACCTTC. Amino acid sequence: CSASYGYTF.

This clone was seen only a few times. The chain has TRBV28 and TRBJ2-1, with TRBD1 matching over 7 bases. Germline CDR1 reads MDHEN; CDR2 reads SYDVKM. With V trimmed by 7 bases and J by 0 bases, 9 bases remained unmatched. The CDR3 totals 16 residues. The CDR3 DNA is TGTGCCAGCAAACAGGGGCGACTAAGCTCCTACAATGAGCAGTTCTTC. Translation gives CASKQGRLSSYNEQFF. Drawing the rest from reference TRBV28 and TRBJ2-1, the complete variable domain is DVKVTQSSRYLVKRTGEKVFLECVQDMDHENMFWYRQDPGLGLRLIYFSYDVKMKEKGDIPEGYSVSREKKERFSLILESASTNQTSMYLCASKQGRLSSYNEQFFGPGTRLTVL.

The chain links TRBV19 to TRBJ2-7, with TRBD2 matching over 12 bases. Looked up from germline, CDR1 is LNHDA and CDR2 is SQIVND (reference sequence). V was clipped by 6 bases and J by 5 bases; unmatched bases: 8. This CDR3 contains 15 residues. The CDR3 coding sequence is TGTGCCAGTAGCCAACTAGCGGGAGGAGGCGACGAGCAGTACTTC. Its translation is CASSQLAGGGDEQYF.

The chain couples TRBV7-2 to TRBJ1-1; D gene unclear. The CDR3 consists of 14 residues. Trimming left V 3 bases short and J 0 bases short, with 8 bases between. Germline V lookup: CDR1 SGHTA, CDR2 FQGNSA. DNA for the CDR3: TGTGCCAGCAGCTTTAGCAGTATGAACACTGAAGCTTTCTTT. Translating it yields CASSFSSMNTEAFF.

This clone has more than one count but fewer than ten. In the same sample, other DNA sequences code for this CDR3. The chain joins TRBV28 to TRBJ1-1; D gene unclear. The CDR3 is 13 residues long. Germline CDR1 and CDR2: MDHEN and SYDVKM. With 3 bases removed from V and 1 base from J, the gap between germline ends came to 6 bases. CDR3 coding DNA: TGTGCCAGCAGTTTCCGCAGGAACACTGAAGCTTTCTTT. Protein product: CASSFRRNTEAFF.

The rearrangement joins TRBV5-1 to TRBJ2-5, with D possibly being TRBD1 (5 bases). Germline loops: CDR1 SGHRS, CDR2 YFSETQ. The V end lost 0 bases, the J end lost 5 bases, and 11 bases lay between the germline ends. The CDR3 length is 14 residues. In DNA form, the CDR3 reads TGCGCCAGCAGCTTGGTGGACACCGGGGAGACCCAGTACTTC. The encoded protein is CASSLVDTGETQYF.

This clone showed up many times. The chain is built from TRBV6-1 and TRBJ2-2, with 13 positions matching TRBD2. The trim removed 1 base at V and 9 bases at J, leaving 2 bases unmatched. CDR1 and CDR2 (germline): MNHNS, SASEGT. CDR3 length equals 15 residues. CDR3 in DNA: TGTGCCAGCAGTGAAGGGACTAGCGGGAGACGGGAGCTGTTTTTT. It is translated as CASSEGTSGRRELFF.

V gene TRBV11-2 combines with J gene TRBJ1-5; D unresolved. The length of the CDR3 is 12 residues. Germline V CDR1 and CDR2: SGHAT, FQNNGV. Trimming took off 4 bases at V and 7 bases at J, with 8 bases between the two ends. The CDR3 bases are TGTGCCAGCAGCTCTCGGTTGCAGCCCCAGCATTTT. This codes for CASSSRLQPQHF.

The chain recombines TRBV18 with TRBJ2-1; 14 nucleotides match TRBD2. Germline CDR1 is KGHSH and CDR2 is LQKENI. Unmatched junction bases numbered 7, after V lost 6 bases and J lost 6 bases. This CDR3 contains 16 residues. The CDR3 spells CASSSPGLAGVNEQFF. DNA for the CDR3: TGTGCCAGCTCGTCCCCGGGACTAGCGGGAGTCAATGAGCAGTTCTTC.

The chain employs TRBV27 and TRBJ2-5, with 8 bases that match TRBD1. This CDR3 comprises 15 residues. CDR1 MNHEY and CDR2 SMNVEV come from the germline V gene (reference sequence). J lost 2 bases, V lost 4 bases, and 6 bases had no gene match. CDR3: CASSSGQVGQETQYF. CDR3 DNA: TGTGCCAGCAGTTCGGGACAGGTGGGGCAAGAGACCCAGTACTTC.

The CDR3 nucleotides are TGCGCCAGCAGCAATGGACAGGGTCCTCTCTACGAGCAGTACTTC. It yields the protein CASSNGQGPLYEQYF. The rearrangement uses TRBV5-1 and TRBJ2-7; 8 bases are shared with TRBD1. The germline V gene has CDR1 SGHRS and CDR2 YFSETQ. Trimming took 4 bases from V and 3 from J; bases not matched to a gene: 9. CDR3 size: 15 residues.

The chain carries TRBV7-6 and TRBJ1-1; TRBD1 might be the D (6 bases). Germline V gives CDR1 SGHVS, CDR2 FNYEAQ. The V end was cut by 1 base, the J end by 3 bases, with 12 bases between. CDR3 size: 15 residues. CDR3 DNA sequence: TGTGCCAGCAGCTTAGAAGGGACAATCCACACTGAAGCTTTCTTT. Amino acid sequence: CASSLEGTIHTEAFF.